The 23 T cell receptor beta chains presented below share a single source sample, sequenced in a study of CD8+CD57+ T cells in acquired aplastic anemia. TCR beta VDJ combinations and CDR3 sequences were profiled from genomic DNA. MiXCR, applied by TCRdb to the reads, yields one record per CDR3 protein. The sample holds about 170,000 distinct CDR3 sequences, around 60% seen once. The source material was sorted CD4+, CD8+, or CD8+CD57+ T cells (not recorded which) from PBMCs. These receptors were obtained from a human donor in good health.

This chain connects TRBV20-1 to TRBJ1-1; D uncertain. V lost 2 bases to trimming and J lost 8 bases, with 9 bases between them. In germline, CDR1 is DFQATT, CDR2 SNEGSKA (reference sequence). CDR3 size: 11 residues. The CDR3 DNA reads as TGCAGTGCTAGAAATGTCTACGAAGCTTTCTTT. It is translated as CSARNVYEAFF.

The CDR3 DNA sequence: TGTGCCACCAGCAGAGATGGGAGCTTGAGGAATGAGCAGTTCTTC. Its protein is CATSRDGSLRNEQFF. The chain links TRBV15 to TRBJ2-1, with D possibly being TRBD2 (5 bases). Per the germline V gene, CDR1 is LNHNV and CDR2 is YYDKDF (reference sequence). Trimming removed 0 bases at V and 7 bases at J, with 13 bases between. The CDR3 spans 15 residues.

The V call is TRBV14, the J call TRBJ1-1, with TRBD1 matching over 11 bases. Losses at the gene ends were 6 bases for V and 6 bases for J; bases not matched to a gene: 15. CDR3 length: 17 residues. CDR1 and CDR2 (germline): SGHDN, FVKESK. The CDR3 DNA is TGTGCCAGCAGTCCCCGGGACAGGGGGGAGGCGAGCGCTGAAGCTTTCTTT. Amino acid sequence: CASSPRDRGEASAEAFF.

CDR3: CASRTGIAGNTIYF. For the CDR3, the DNA is TGTGCCAGCAGGACAGGAATCGCTGGAAACACCATATATTTT. The chain joins TRBV7-9 to TRBJ1-3, with D tentatively TRBD1 (6 bases). CDR3 length: 14 amino acids. Trimming took off 6 bases at V and 2 bases at J, with 11 bases between the two ends. Germline CDR1 is SEHNR and CDR2 is FQNEAQ (reference sequence).

This rearrangement joins TRBV19 to TRBJ1-1, with D unclear. V shed 4 bases and J shed 8 bases, with 8 bases lying between them. The germline CDR1 and CDR2 sequences are LNHDA and SQIVND (reference sequence). CDR3 length equals 11 residues. The CDR3 loop reads CASSTVVEAFF. For the CDR3, the DNA is TGTGCCAGTAGTACTGTCGTAGAAGCTTTCTTT.

The chain is built from TRBV20-1 and TRBJ2-1, with D unresolved. The CDR3 covers 16 residues. V shed 3 bases and J shed 4 bases, with 19 bases lying between them. Germline CDR1 and CDR2: DFQATT and SNEGSKA (reference sequence). The CDR3 sequence: CSASPSEPRGYNEQFF. In DNA form, the CDR3 reads TGCAGTGCTAGCCCCTCGGAGCCCAGAGGATACAATGAGCAGTTCTTC.

This chain links TRBV5-1 with TRBJ2-5; D remains unclear. There are 14 residues in the CDR3. CDR1 and CDR2 from the germline V gene are SGHRS and YFSETQ. Trimming pared 2 bases from V and 1 base from J, leaving 9 bases between. CDR3 residues: CASSFFGPQETQYF. The CDR3 DNA reads as TGCGCCAGCAGCTTCTTTGGGCCCCAAGAGACCCAGTACTTC.

This clonotype came up a few times. V and J are TRBV20-1 and TRBJ2-7, with D tentatively TRBD1 or TRBD2 (5 bases each). Germline CDR1 DFQATT, CDR2 SNEGSKA (reference sequence). The CDR3 sequence is 11 residues long. V gave up 5 bases and J gave up 8 bases, with 13 bases separating them. CDR3 loop: CSAGEGFQQYF. The DNA of the CDR3 is TGCAGTGCTGGCGAGGGGTTTCAGCAGTACTTC.

The chain recombines TRBV20-1 with TRBJ2-1, with no clear D. This CDR3 region has 12 residues. With 0 bases removed from V and 5 bases from J, the gap between germline ends came to 5 bases. Germline V gives CDR1 DFQATT, CDR2 SNEGSKA (reference sequence). CDR3 region: CSAREDNNEQFF. The DNA for the CDR3 is TGCAGTGCTAGAGAGGATAACAATGAGCAGTTCTTC.

With respect to this clonotype: Compared with germline, one end of the junction differs, possibly owing to a read error. This sequence joins TRBV7-2 and TRBJ2-5; D uncertain. Germline V gives CDR1 SGHTA, CDR2 FQGNSA. This CDR3 spans 12 amino acids. The CDR3 DNA reads TGTGCCGGCAGCTTATACGGAGAGACCCAGTACTTC. Amino acid sequence: CAGSLYGETQYF. Complete variable domain (other parts from reference TRBV7-2 and TRBJ2-5): GAGVSQSPSNKVTEKGKDVELRCDPISGHTALYWYRQSLGQGLEFLIYFQGNSAPDKSGLPSDRFSAERTGGSVSTLTIQRTQQEDSAVYLCAGSLYGETQYFGPGTRLLVL.

This clonotype was recorded a few times. The genes are TRBV28 and TRBJ2-7; 12 bases map to TRBD1. CDR1 and CDR2 (germline): MDHEN, SYDVKM. CDR3 size: 16 residues. The J segment lost 3 bases and the V segment lost 1 base, leaving 4 bases of the junction unmatched. The CDR3 loop is CASSLFGTGGFYEQYF. Here the CDR3 DNA reads TGTGCCAGCAGTTTATTCGGGACAGGGGGCTTCTACGAGCAGTACTTC.

This chain connects TRBV7-3 to TRBJ2-3; tentative D call: TRBD2 (7 bases). V shed 5 bases and J shed 1 base, with 22 bases lying between them. Germline CDR1 reads SGHTA; CDR2 reads FQGTGA. The CDR3 runs 18 residues. The CDR3 DNA reads TGTGCCAGCAGCGTGCGAGGGGCCCGGGGGGCCCGCACAGATACGCAGTATTTT. This sequence encodes CASSVRGARGARTDTQYF.

The rearrangement joins TRBV11-2 to TRBJ2-3; TRBD2 aligns across 9 bases. Germline V gene data show CDR1 as SGHAT and CDR2 as FQNNGV. Losses at the gene ends were 1 base for V and 2 bases for J; bases not matched to a gene: 7. This CDR3 contains 17 residues. The CDR3 is CASSLGRGGPSTDTQYF. The DNA for the CDR3 is TGTGCCAGCAGCTTAGGGCGGGGGGGCCCATCCACAGATACGCAGTATTTT.

The V call is TRBV11-3, the J call TRBJ2-1; D is unresolved. The ends were cut back, 0 bases at V and 10 bases at J, with 13 bases in the middle. CDR3 length: 14 residues. Looked up from germline, CDR1 is SGHNT and CDR2 is YENEEA. The chain's CDR3 is CASSLDLGRTEQFF. The CDR3 bases are TGTGCCAGCAGCTTAGACCTCGGAAGGACCGAGCAGTTCTTC.

This clonotype was seen many times. The chain recombines TRBV11-3 with TRBJ2-1; tentative D call: TRBD2 (6 bases). CDR1 and CDR2 (germline): SGHNT, YENEEA. The CDR3 is 16 residues long. Trimming stripped 2 bases from V and 4 bases from J, with 15 bases between. CDR3 protein: CASSLSGGPRYNEQFF. The CDR3, as DNA: TGTGCCAGCAGCTTATCCGGAGGGCCAAGGTACAATGAGCAGTTCTTC.

This clonotype turned up a few times. The chain combines TRBV15 with TRBJ2-1, with 8 bases lining up with TRBD2. From germline, CDR1 is LNHNV and CDR2 YYDKDF (reference sequence). Trimming at V came to 0 bases and at J to 5 bases, leaving 6 bases not matched to a gene. This CDR3 contains 16 residues. The CDR3 is CATSRDQGTRNNEQFF. The CDR3 DNA reads TGTGCCACCAGCAGAGATCAAGGGACTAGAAACAATGAGCAGTTCTTC. Combining the CDR3 with reference TRBV15 and TRBJ2-1 gives the whole variable domain DAMVIQNPRYQVTQFGKPVTLSCSQTLNHNVMYWYQQKSSQAPKLLFHYYDKDFNNEADTPDNFQSRRPNTSFCFLDIRSPGLGDTAMYLCATSRDQGTRNNEQFFGPGTRLTVL.

The rearrangement joins TRBV9 to TRBJ1-2; D might be TRBD1 (6 bases). Per germline, CDR1 SGDLS and CDR2 YYNGEE. This CDR3 region has 13 residues. The ends were cut back, 6 bases at V and 4 bases at J, with 13 bases in the middle. CDR3 sequence reads: CASTGGAGYGYTF. CDR3 coding DNA: TGTGCCAGCACGGGGGGGGCGGGCTATGGCTACACCTTC.

The gene calls are TRBV7-9 and TRBJ2-7; D not resolved. Germline lookup yields CDR1 SEHNR and CDR2 FQNEAQ (reference sequence). CDR3 length: 13 residues. V gave up 1 base and J gave up 5 bases, with 9 bases separating them. CDR3: CASSLVPQDEQYF. The CDR3 DNA follows: TGTGCCAGCAGCTTAGTTCCTCAGGACGAGCAGTACTTC.

The chain uses TRBV6-2 or TRBV6-3 and TRBJ2-7; D gene uncertain. The CDR3 consists of 13 residues. Germline CDR1 MNHEY, CDR2 SVGEGT. V shed 5 bases and J shed 4 bases, with 12 bases lying between them. The CDR3 sequence: CASSQRDGYEQYF. The DNA of the CDR3 is TGTGCCAGCAGTCAACGAGATGGTTACGAGCAGTACTTC.

This clonotype was detected a few times. This rearrangement joins TRBV7-6 to TRBJ2-5, with D possibly being TRBD2 (6 bases). Trimming took 1 base from V and 13 from J, leaving 13 bases between them. Germline lookup yields CDR1 SGHVS and CDR2 FNYEAQ. This CDR3 comprises 12 residues. For the CDR3, the DNA is TGTGCCAGCAGCTTAGTGGAACGGGAGCCGTACTTC. Encoded protein: CASSLVEREPYF.

This clonotype has a count of ten or more. The DNA of the CDR3 is TGTGCCAGCAGCCAAGGTTTGGCTAGCGGGGCGGCCTACGAGCAGTACTTC. Its translation: CASSQGLASGAAYEQYF. V and J are TRBV4-2 and TRBJ2-7, with 9 bases aligning to TRBD2. The CDR3 spans 17 residues. V lost 1 base and J lost 2; bases outside the gene matches: 9. Germline lookup yields CDR1 LGHNA and CDR2 YNFKEQ.

J is TRBJ2-7 and V is TRBV9; possibly TRBD2 for D (5 bases). Germline CDR1 reads SGDLS; CDR2 reads YYNGEE. The CDR3 is made up of 14 amino acids. Between the trimmed V and J ends, which lost 3 bases and 6 bases, there was a span of 16 bases. The CDR3 DNA reads as TGTGCCAGCAGCGCGACCACGGGCGGACTCGAGCAGTACTTC. Translation gives CASSATTGGLEQYF.

J is TRBJ2-1 and V is TRBV24-1, with D tentatively TRBD2 (6 bases). This CDR3 comprises 13 residues. The V and J ends lost 4 bases and 12 bases respectively, with 15 bases between them. Germline V CDR1 and CDR2: KGHDR, SFDVKD. The CDR3 is CATSEGGRGAQFF. The CDR3 nucleotides read TGTGCCACCAGTGAGGGGGGTAGGGGAGCGCAGTTCTTC.